These T cell receptor beta chains were read from a single sample in a study of CD8 T cells in ankylosing spondylitis. Using its own MiXCR run on the 5' RACE reads, TCRdb lists one record per CDR3 protein. The sample comprises over 200,000 distinct CDR3 sequences, more than 9% of which are singletons, and over 20% rests with the top ten. Sequenced material: blood, either unsorted or a sorted T cell fraction (not recorded which). These receptors all come from a male donor with ankylosing spondylitis or in good health (not recorded which). Each CDR3 is given with its conserved first and last residue. D genes are given only for firm matches. Not all rows give a size; the values are once, few, many and, for expanded clones, a class.

d_call	v_call	cdr3_length	j_call	clone_size	cdr3_nt	cdr3_aa
NA	TRBV6-2/TRBV6-3	15	TRBJ2-1	NA	TGTGCCAGCAGACTGGACGCGAGCTCCTACAATGAGCAGTTCTTC	CASRLDASSYNEQFF
NA	TRBV12-3/TRBV12-4	14	TRBJ1-4	many	TGTGCCAGCAGTTTGCGGGCGGAATCTGAAAAACTGTTTTTT	CASSLRAESEKLFF
NA	TRBV7-2	13	TRBJ2-1	few	TGTGCCAGCAGCCCCTGGACCTCGGAGGGGCAGTTCTTC	CASSPWTSEGQFF
TRBD1	TRBV27	15	TRBJ1-2	many	TGTGCCAGCAGTTCGACAGGGTTACCTGTCTATGGCTACACCTTC	CASSSTGLPVYGYTF
NA	TRBV28	16	TRBJ2-5	many	TGTGCCAGCAGTGCCGCCGGGACGCCAGACCAAGAGACCCAGTACTTC	CASSAAGTPDQETQYF
TRBD1	TRBV5-1	14	TRBJ2-7	NA	TGCGCCAGCAGCTCCGGGACAGGGGGTCGGGAGCAGTACTTC	CASSSGTGGREQYF
NA	TRBV20-1	15	TRBJ2-6	many	TGCAGTGCTAGCAGGGCGGCCATAGGGACCAACGTCCTGACTTTC	CSASRAAIGTNVLTF
TRBD1	TRBV5-4	16	TRBJ2-7	NA	TGTGCCAGCAGCTTGGGTTGGGACAGCTCTTCTTACGAGCAGTACTTC	CASSLGWDSSSYEQYF
NA	TRBV3-1	15	TRBJ1-5	few	TGTGCCAGCAGCCAAGGGGGTGAAAACAATCAGCCCCAGCATTTT	CASSQGGENNQPQHF
TRBD1	TRBV3-1	15	TRBJ1-3	NA	TGTGCCAGCAGCCAGACAGGGGGGACTGGAAACACCATATATTTT	CASSQTGGTGNTIYF
TRBD1	TRBV24-1	15	TRBJ2-5	few	TGTGCCACCAGTGATCCCTTGACAGGGACGCAGACCCAGTACTTC	CATSDPLTGTQTQYF
NA	TRBV12-3/TRBV12-4	14	TRBJ1-6	many	TGTGCCAGCTCCATGACGGGGGGCAGTTCACCCCTCCACTTT	CASSMTGGSSPLHF
TRBD1	TRBV6-1	14	TRBJ2-1	few	TGTGCCAGCCTCCCGGGACAGGGCTACAATGAGCAGTTCTTC	CASLPGQGYNEQFF
TRBD1	TRBV20-1	13	TRBJ2-1	many	TGCAGTGCCCAGAGGGGGCCGGTTAATGAGCAGTTCTTC	CSAQRGPVNEQFF
NA	TRBV5-4	13	TRBJ2-3	NA	TGTGCCAGCAGCTTGGGACAGCTCAAAGGGCAGTATTTT	CASSLGQLKGQYF
NA	TRBV11-2	11	TRBJ1-6	NA	TGTGCCAGCAGCTTCGGCCCCCTCCTCCACTTT	CASSFGPLLHF
TRBD1	TRBV6-5	17	TRBJ1-6	NA	TGTGCCAGCAGTTACTCTCCTACTCAGGGGGGATTATCACCCCTCCACTTT	CASSYSPTQGGLSPLHF
NA	TRBV20-1	14	TRBJ1-1	many	TGCAGTGCTGAGGGTGGAGGGGTGAACACTGAAGCTTTCTTT	CSAEGGGVNTEAFF
NA	TRBV12-3/TRBV12-4	13	TRBJ2-7	many	TGTGCCAGCAGTTTGATCCAAGGGGGCGAGCAGTACTTC	CASSLIQGGEQYF
NA	TRBV7-6	13	TRBJ1-5	many	TGTGCCAGCAGCATCAATAGCAATCAGCCCCAGCATTTT	CASSINSNQPQHF
TRBD2	TRBV14	15	TRBJ2-5	NA	TGTGCCAGCAGCCAAGAGCTAGCGGGTCAGGAGACCCAGTACTTC	CASSQELAGQETQYF
TRBD2	TRBV5-1	15	TRBJ2-3	NA	TGCGCCAGCAGCAACGGCGGGGGTCGCACAGATACGCAGTATTTT	CASSNGGGRTDTQYF
NA	TRBV20-1	14	TRBJ2-5	NA	TGCAGTGCTAGAGCTGGCAGTCTACAAGAGACCCAGTACTTC	CSARAGSLQETQYF
NA	TRBV20-1	14	TRBJ1-2	few	TGCAGTGCTCAGCCGGACAGCCGCGATGGGGGCTACACCTTC	CSAQPDSRDGGYTF
NA	TRBV5-1	14	TRBJ2-1	many	TGCGCCAGCAGCTTGGAGGGCAGAGACAATGAGCAGTTCTTC	CASSLEGRDNEQFF
TRBD2	TRBV12-3/TRBV12-4	16	TRBJ2-5	NA	TGTGCCAGCAGTCCAAGGGACTACCGATCGGGGGAGACCCAGTACTTC	CASSPRDYRSGETQYF
TRBD1	TRBV12-3/TRBV12-4	13	TRBJ1-5	NA	TGTGCCAGCAGCTCAGGGGGTCGGCAGCCCCAGCATTTT	CASSSGGRQPQHF
TRBD1	TRBV12-3/TRBV12-4	14	TRBJ1-5	many	TGTGCCAGCAGCAAGGGACAGGGAGATCAGCCCCAGCATTTT	CASSKGQGDQPQHF
NA	TRBV10-1	17	TRBJ2-2	NA	TGCGCCAGCATCCAGCCCGAACACCTCTCGAACACCGAGGAGCTGTTTTTT	CASIQPEHLSNTEELFF
NA	TRBV10-2	17	TRBJ2-3	many	TGCGCCAGCAGTGGAGGGTTTGGGAACAGCAGGTCAGATACGCAGTATTTT	CASSGGFGNSRSDTQYF